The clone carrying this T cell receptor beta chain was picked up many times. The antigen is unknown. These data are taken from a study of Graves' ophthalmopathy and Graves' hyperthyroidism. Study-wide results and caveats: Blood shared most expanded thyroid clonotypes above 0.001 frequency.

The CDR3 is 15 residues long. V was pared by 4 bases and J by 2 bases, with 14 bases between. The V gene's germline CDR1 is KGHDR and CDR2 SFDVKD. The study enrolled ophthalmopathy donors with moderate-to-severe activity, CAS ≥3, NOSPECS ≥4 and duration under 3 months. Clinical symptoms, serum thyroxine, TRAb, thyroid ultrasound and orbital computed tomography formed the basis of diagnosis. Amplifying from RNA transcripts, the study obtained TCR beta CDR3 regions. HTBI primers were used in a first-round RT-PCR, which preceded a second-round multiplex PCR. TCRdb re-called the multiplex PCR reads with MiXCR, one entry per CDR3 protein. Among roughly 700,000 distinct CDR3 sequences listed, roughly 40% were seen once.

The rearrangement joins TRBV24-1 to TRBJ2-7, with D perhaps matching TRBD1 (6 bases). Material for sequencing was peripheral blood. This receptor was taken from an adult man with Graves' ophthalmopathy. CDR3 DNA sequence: TGTGCCACCAGTGACTCCGGGACACCGACCTACGAGCAGTACTTC. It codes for CATSDSGTPTYEQYF.